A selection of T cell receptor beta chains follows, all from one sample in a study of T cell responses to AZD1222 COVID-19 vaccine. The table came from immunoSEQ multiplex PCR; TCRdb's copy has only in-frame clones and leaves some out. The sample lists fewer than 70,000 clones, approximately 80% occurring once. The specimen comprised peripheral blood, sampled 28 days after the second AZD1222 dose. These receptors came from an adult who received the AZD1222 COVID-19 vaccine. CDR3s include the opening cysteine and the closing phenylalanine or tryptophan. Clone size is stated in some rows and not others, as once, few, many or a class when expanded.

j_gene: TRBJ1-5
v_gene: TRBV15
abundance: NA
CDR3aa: CATSRDLGVNQPQHF

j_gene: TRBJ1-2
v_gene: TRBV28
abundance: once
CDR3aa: CASQPTNYGYTF

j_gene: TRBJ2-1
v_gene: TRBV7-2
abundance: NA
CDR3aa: CASSTGQGGYNEQFF

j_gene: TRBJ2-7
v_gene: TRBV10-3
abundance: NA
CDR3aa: CATRTGTGSYEQYF

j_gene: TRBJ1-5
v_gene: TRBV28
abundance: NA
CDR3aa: CASSSGTGIQPQHF

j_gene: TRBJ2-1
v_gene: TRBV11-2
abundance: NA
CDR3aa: CASSLGGASNEQFF

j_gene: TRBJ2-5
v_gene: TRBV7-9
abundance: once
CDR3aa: CASSSYGRGRLQETQYF

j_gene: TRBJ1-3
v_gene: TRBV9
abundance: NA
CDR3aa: CASSGLKGGAPGNTIYF

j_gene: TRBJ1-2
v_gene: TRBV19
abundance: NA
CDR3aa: CASTGQGGGGYTF

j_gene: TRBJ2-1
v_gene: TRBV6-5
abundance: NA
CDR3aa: CASRDLAGGYNEQFF

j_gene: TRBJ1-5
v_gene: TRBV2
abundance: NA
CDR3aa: CASSTGTGTVGNQPQHF

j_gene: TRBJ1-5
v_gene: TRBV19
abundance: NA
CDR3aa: CASSIDERTGANQPQHF

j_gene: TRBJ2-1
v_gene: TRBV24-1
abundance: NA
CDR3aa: CATSDSGANPYNEQFF

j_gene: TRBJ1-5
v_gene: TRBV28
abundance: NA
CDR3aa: CASSFGVPALNQPQHF

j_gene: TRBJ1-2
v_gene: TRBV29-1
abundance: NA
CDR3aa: CSSKDAADGYTF

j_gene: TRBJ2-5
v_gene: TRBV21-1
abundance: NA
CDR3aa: CASSKALRAQTQYF

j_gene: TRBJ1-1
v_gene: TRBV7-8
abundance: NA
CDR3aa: CASSQQSRDTEAFF

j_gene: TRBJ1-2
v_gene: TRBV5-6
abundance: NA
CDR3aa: CASSGGQGHHYGYTF

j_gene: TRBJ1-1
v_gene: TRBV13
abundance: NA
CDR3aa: CASSYGPNTEAFF

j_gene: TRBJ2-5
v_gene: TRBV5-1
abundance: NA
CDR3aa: CASSSRQGSVETQYF

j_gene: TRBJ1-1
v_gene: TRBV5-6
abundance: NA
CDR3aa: CASSFGGGIGFTEAFF

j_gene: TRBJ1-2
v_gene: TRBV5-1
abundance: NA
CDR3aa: CASSLATGPYGYTF

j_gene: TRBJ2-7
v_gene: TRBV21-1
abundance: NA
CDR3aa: CASSKGAGYEQYF

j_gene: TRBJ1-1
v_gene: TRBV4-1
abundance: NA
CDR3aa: CASSHPGQGGPNTEAFF

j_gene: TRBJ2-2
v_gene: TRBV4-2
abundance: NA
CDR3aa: CASSQQTSGGITGELFF

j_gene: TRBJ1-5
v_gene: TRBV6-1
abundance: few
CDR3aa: CASSEASVVPGQPQHF

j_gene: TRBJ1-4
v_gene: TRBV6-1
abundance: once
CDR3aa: CASSDRTTNEKLFF

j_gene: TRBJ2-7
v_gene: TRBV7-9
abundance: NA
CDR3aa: CASSSFNGGTGVDEQYF

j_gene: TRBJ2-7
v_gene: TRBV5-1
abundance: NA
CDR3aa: CASSSFTGQTYEQYF

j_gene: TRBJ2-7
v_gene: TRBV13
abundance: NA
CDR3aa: CASSLRSGAYEQYF

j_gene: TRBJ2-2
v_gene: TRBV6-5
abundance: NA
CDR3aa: CASRRGAGTGELFF

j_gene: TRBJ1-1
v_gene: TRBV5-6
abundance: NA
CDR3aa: CASSSHTEAFF

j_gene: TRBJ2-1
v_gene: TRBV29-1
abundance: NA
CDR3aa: CSVAGLSNEQFF

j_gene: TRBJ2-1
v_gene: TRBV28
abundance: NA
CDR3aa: CASSFSGSHNEQFF

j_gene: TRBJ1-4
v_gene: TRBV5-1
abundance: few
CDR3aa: CASRYRWTNEKLFF

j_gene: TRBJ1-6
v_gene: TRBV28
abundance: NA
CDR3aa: CASSLLQGVGSPLHF

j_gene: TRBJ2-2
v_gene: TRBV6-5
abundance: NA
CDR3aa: CASRDRTGRTGELFF

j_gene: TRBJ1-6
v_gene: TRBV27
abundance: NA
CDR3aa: CASSLTAGRNSPLHF

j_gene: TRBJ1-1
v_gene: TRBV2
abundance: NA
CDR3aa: CASSARTGFNTEAFF

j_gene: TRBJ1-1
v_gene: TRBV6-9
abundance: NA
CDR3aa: CASSYVENTEAFF

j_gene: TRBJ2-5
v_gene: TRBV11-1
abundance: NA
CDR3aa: CASSLGTKRETQYF

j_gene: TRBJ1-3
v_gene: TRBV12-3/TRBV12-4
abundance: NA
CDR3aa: CASTLRGSVGIYF

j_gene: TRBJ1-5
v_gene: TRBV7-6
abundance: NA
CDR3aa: CASSLEGRGRGQPQHF

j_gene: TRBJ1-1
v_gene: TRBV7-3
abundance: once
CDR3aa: CASSLTSVTEAFF

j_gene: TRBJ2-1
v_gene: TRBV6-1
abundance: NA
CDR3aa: CASSERRGRGKPNEQFF

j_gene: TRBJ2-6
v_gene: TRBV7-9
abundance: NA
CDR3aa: CASSLAGNGANVLTF

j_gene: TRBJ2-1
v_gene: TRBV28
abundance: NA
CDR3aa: CASSSPTGGTYNEQFF